This T cell receptor (beta chain) was retrieved from a study of OX40 agonist ivuxolimab in advanced cancers. In the study overall: The patients received agonistic anti-OX40 (CD134) antibody ivuxolimab.

Germline lookup yields CDR1 MNHNS and CDR2 SASEGT. The CDR3 is 13 residues long. V dropped 7 bases and J dropped 6 bases, with 13 bases sitting between them. The data were produced by immunoSEQ multiplex PCR, yet TCRdb's version contains in-frame clones alone and is incomplete. This sample carries approximately 70,000 clones, about 91% of them seen once, and the ten largest clones take around 0.56%. The J gene is TRBJ1-5, the V gene TRBV6-1; D perhaps matches TRBD1 (6 bases). The specimen comprised CD4+ or CD8+ T cells sorted from blood, sampled in a trial of the OX40 agonist ivuxolimab. The clonotype was recovered from an adult with an advanced solid tumor such as melanoma, head and neck, liver or kidney cancer. The chain's CDR3 is CASMVQGSQPQHF. The CDR3 DNA sequence: TGTGCCAGCATGGTCCAGGGGAGTCAGCCCCAGCATTTT.